This T cell receptor beta chain comes out of a study of regulatory T cells in long-lasting Graves disease. Concerning this clonotype: What it binds is not known.

The CDR3 loop spans 15 amino acids. Trimming removed 6 bases from V and 6 bases from J, with 20 bases in between. Germline V CDR1 and CDR2: MNHNS, SASEGT. Time point in this sample: persistent/refractory GD, antithyroid drugs over 5 years with positive TRAb. The TCR library was made from RNA extracted from PBMCs. HTBI primers from iRepertoire and Arm-PCR of CDR3 regions yielded the TCR beta libraries. Via MiXCR, TCRdb re-called the multiplex PCR reads, giving one row per CDR3 protein. The data hold 650,000 to 700,000 distinct CDR3 sequences, with approximately 31% observed a single time. Findings and caveats of the study: When disease was persistent, TRBV28, TRBJ1-2 and TRBJ2-5 were the favored segments.

The sample was peripheral blood mononuclear cells (PBMCs), taken when the disease was refractory, from a patient treated with antithyroid drugs. This clonotype originated in a female donor with Graves disease. J is TRBJ1-2 and V is TRBV6-1; D might be TRBD1 (6 bases). The CDR3 nucleotides are TGTGCCAGCAGCCAACAGGGTTTCGGGGAGGATGGCTACACCTTC. Its translation: CASSQQGFGEDGYTF.